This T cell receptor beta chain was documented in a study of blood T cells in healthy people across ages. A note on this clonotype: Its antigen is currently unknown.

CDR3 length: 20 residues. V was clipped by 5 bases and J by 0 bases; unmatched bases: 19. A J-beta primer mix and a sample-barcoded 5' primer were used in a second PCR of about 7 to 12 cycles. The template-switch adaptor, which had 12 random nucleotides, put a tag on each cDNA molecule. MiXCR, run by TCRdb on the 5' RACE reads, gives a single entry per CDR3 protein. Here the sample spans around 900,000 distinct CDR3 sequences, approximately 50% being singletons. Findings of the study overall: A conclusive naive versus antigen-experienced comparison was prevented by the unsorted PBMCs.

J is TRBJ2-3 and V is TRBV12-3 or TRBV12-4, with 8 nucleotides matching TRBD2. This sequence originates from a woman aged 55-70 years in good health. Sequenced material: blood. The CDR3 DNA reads TGTGCCAGCAGTCCTCTCGGGGGGGCGGGAGTAGGAACTAGCACAGATACGCAGTATTTT. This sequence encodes CASSPLGGAGVGTSTDTQYF.